What follows describes a single T cell receptor beta chain. Antigen specificity is unknown. This sample was included in a study of OX40 agonist ivuxolimab in advanced cancers. Study at large: In this cohort, patients received ivuxolimab, an agonistic anti-OX40 (CD134) antibody.

The protocol was immunoSEQ multiplex PCR, while the TCRdb copy is restricted to in-frame clones and leaves out a portion. The sample contains 50,000 to 60,000 clones, about nine tenths of which appear only once. V trimming: 7 bases; J trimming: 2 bases; junction bases outside the gene matches: 7. The CDR3 is 15 residues long. Germline CDR1 SNHLY, CDR2 FYNNEI. Whole-study findings and limits: Low clonal expansion, among the lowest seen, marked partial responders at 0.1-3.0 mg/kg.

This clonotype was obtained from an adult with an advanced solid tumor such as melanoma, head and neck, liver or kidney cancer. The V and J genes are TRBV2 and TRBJ2-1, with 8 bases identical to TRBD2. The sequenced sample was CD4+ or CD8+ T cells sorted from blood, obtained in a trial of the OX40 agonist ivuxolimab. The CDR3: CASMTSGGAYNEQFF. DNA for the CDR3: TGTGCCAGCATGACCTCGGGGGGGGCCTACAATGAGCAGTTCTTC.